This T cell receptor (beta chain) was observed in a study of blood T cell repertoires in COVID-19. Some clones are missing from TCRdb's copy, which holds only in-frame ones; the method was immunoSEQ multiplex PCR. The sample records a few hundred thousand clones, more than 75% being singletons. This CDR3 region has 14 residues. Germline V lookup: CDR1 SNHLY, CDR2 FYNNEI. Trimming removed 4 bases from V and 5 bases from J; junction bases left unmatched: 6. The origin of this receptor is a woman under 30 who had recovered from COVID-19. The chain couples TRBV2 to TRBJ2-3; 7 bases fit TRBD1. Sequencing was performed on PBMCs or T cells enriched from blood (not recorded which). In DNA form, the CDR3 reads TGTGCCAGCAGTGGACAGGGTCTGGGAGATACGCAGTATTTT. Encoded protein: CASSGQGLGDTQYF.